Included here is one T cell receptor (beta chain) sequence, with context. The antigen remains unidentified. The data derive from a study of post-analysis software for immune sequencing data. This CDR3 has 19 residues. Unmatched junction bases numbered 19, after V lost 2 bases and J lost 4 bases. cDNA libraries of TCR beta carried unique molecular identifiers. TCRdb ran MiXCR on the PCR reads and lists one entry per CDR3 protein. The table includes 700,000 to 900,000 distinct CDR3 sequences, around 45% detected once. Notes on the study in general: Under F measure analysis, samples from one preparation batch co-clustered strongly. Among 5 or 6 TRBV segments more frequent in patients than controls were TRBV5-6, TRBV5-1 and TRBV20-1.

The receptor comes from a girl between 5 and 17 years old with multiple sclerosis. Sequenced material: blood. J is TRBJ2-7 and V is TRBV12-3 or TRBV12-4; the match to TRBD1 covers 8 bases. CDR3 in DNA: TGTGCCAGCAGTTTATCGGTTCGAGGGGTGGGACAGGCGGAATACGAGCAGTACTTC. Encoded protein: CASSLSVRGVGQAEYEQYF.